The 9 T cell receptor beta chains below were found in one sample sequenced in a study of T cells in Graves' hyperthyroidism and ophthalmopathy. RNA transcripts yielded amplified TCR beta CDR3 regions. Carried out on the TCR CDR3, a first-round RT-PCR used the HTBI primer set. TCRdb re-called the multiplex PCR reads with MiXCR, one entry per CDR3 protein. The table has over 350,000 distinct CDR3 sequences, around 20% seen once. The sample taken for sequencing was blood. The receptors originated from a man aged 18 to 29 with Graves' ophthalmopathy.

In regard to this clonotype: A single base separates this from a much larger clone, so it may be a read error. The genes are TRBV7-3 and TRBJ2-5; weak D call: TRBD2 (5 bases). CDR1 and CDR2 from the germline V gene are SGHTA and FQGTGA. The CDR3 runs 14 residues. The CDR3 sequence: CAGSLNEGRETQYF. CDR3 DNA: TGTGCCGGCAGCTTAAATGAGGGCCGGGAGACCCAGTACTTC.

This clonotype has just a few counts. This rearrangement joins TRBV18 to TRBJ1-1; possible D gene TRBD1, 6 bases. CDR3 length: 15 residues. Germline lookup yields CDR1 KGHSH and CDR2 LQKENI. Trimming pared 5 bases from V and 3 bases from J, leaving 16 bases between. Written as DNA, the CDR3 is TGTGCCAGCTCAGGTCTCACAGGGATGTACACTGAAGCTTTCTTT. Its translation is CASSGLTGMYTEAFF.

There are a few counts of this clonotype. The chain couples TRBV20-1 to TRBJ2-7, with D possibly matching TRBD1 (6 bases). The CDR3 has 12 amino acids. CDR1 is DFQATT, CDR2 SNEGSKA, per germline (reference sequence). The CDR3, as DNA: TGCAGCGTAATCGGGACATCGGACGAGCAGTACTTC. Translating it yields CSVIGTSDEQYF.

This clonotype occurred many times. V usage is TRBV2 and J usage is TRBJ1-4, with D unclear. Germline V gene sequence: CDR1 SNHLY, CDR2 FYNNEI. V was cut by 6 bases and J by 4 bases, with 6 bases left in between. There are 12 residues in the CDR3. The CDR3 nucleotides are TGTGCCAGCAGGCCAGATAATGAAAAACTGTTTTTT. It is translated as CASRPDNEKLFF.

This clonotype was detected many times. The CDR3 reads CASSVEVAGEQYF. Here the CDR3 DNA reads TGTGCCAGCAGCGTAGAGGTAGCAGGGGAGCAGTACTTC. V and J are TRBV9 and TRBJ2-7, with D tentatively TRBD1 (5 bases). Trimming took 0 bases from V and 7 from J, leaving 11 bases between them. The CDR3 is 13 residues long. Germline CDR1 SGDLS, CDR2 YYNGEE. Complete variable domain (other parts from reference TRBV9 and TRBJ2-7): DSGVTQTPKHLITATGQRVTLRCSPRSGDLSVYWYQQSLDQGLQFLIQYYNGEERAKGNILERFSAQQFPDLHSELNLSSLELGDSALYFCASSVEVAGEQYFGPGTRLTVT.

The chain couples TRBV6-1 to TRBJ1-2; TRBD1 matches at 7 bases. This CDR3 has 15 residues. Looked up from germline, CDR1 is MNHNS and CDR2 is SASEGT. V was clipped by 0 bases and J by 8 bases; unmatched bases: 9. CDR3 in DNA: TGTGCCAGCAGTGAAGCGGACAGGACCGCCGGGGGCTACACCTTC. It specifies CASSEADRTAGGYTF.

This clonotype has ten or more counts. The CDR3 loop is CASSFDGRVGNTEAFF. The CDR3 DNA reads as TGCGCCAGCAGCTTCGACGGAAGGGTAGGGAACACTGAAGCTTTCTTT. The chain carries TRBV5-1 and TRBJ1-1; D is undetermined. Germline assignment: CDR1 SGHRS and CDR2 YFSETQ. This CDR3 has 16 amino acids. V was shortened by 2 bases and J by 1 base, with 15 bases between the two germline ends. The full variable domain, with the rest looked up from reference TRBV5-1 and TRBJ1-1, is KAGVTQTPRYLIKTRGQQVTLSCSPISGHRSVSWYQQTPGQGLQFLFEYFSETQRNKGNFPGRFSGRQFSNSRSEMNVSTLELGDSALYLCASSFDGRVGNTEAFFGQGTRLTVV.

The chain combines TRBV19 with TRBJ1-1, with 9 positions matching TRBD1. Trimming at V came to 1 base and at J to 0 bases, leaving 6 bases not matched to a gene. Germline V lookup: CDR1 LNHDA, CDR2 SQIVND (reference sequence). The CDR3 has 17 residues. The CDR3 sequence is CASSIVPGQGMNTEAFF. In nucleotides, the CDR3 is TGTGCCAGTAGTATAGTCCCGGGACAGGGAATGAACACTGAAGCTTTCTTT.

This clonotype appeared many times. The chain joins TRBV3-1 to TRBJ1-4, with 7 bases matching TRBD1. V lost 4 bases to trimming and J lost 8 bases; unmatched junction nucleotides: 7. The CDR3 is made up of 14 amino acids. The germline V gene has CDR1 LGHDT and CDR2 YNNKEL (reference sequence). CDR3 sequence reads: CASSLRQGGEKLFF. CDR3 bases: TGTGCCAGCAGCCTACGACAGGGAGGGGAAAAACTGTTTTTT.